This entry concerns a single TCR beta chain. Antigen: not known. Isolation of CD4+ and CD8+ cells used positive magnetic bead selection, with purity checked by flow cytometry. These data belong to a study of somatic mutations in cytotoxic T cells in rheumatoid arthritis. Overall study results and limits: No correction for multiple comparisons was applied to the slight TRBV07 underrepresentation in rheumatoid arthritis patients. CD8+ clonality rose with age in rheumatoid arthritis patients, not healthy controls.

Sequencing used immunoSEQ multiplex PCR; TCRdb keeps in-frame clones, though not all of them. The data contain 12,000 or so clones, roughly 72% of them seen just once; the ten biggest clones take up about 9.2%. Losses at the gene ends were 3 bases for V and 5 bases for J; bases not matched to a gene: 11. The CDR3 consists of 15 residues. Germline V CDR1 and CDR2: SQVTM, ANQGSEA. The chain is built from TRBV29-1 and TRBJ2-5, with TRBD1 matching over 8 bases. This TCR derives from a man in his 70s in good health. Sequencing was performed on CD8+ T cells sorted from blood. The DNA for the CDR3 is TGCAGCGTTGATGGTCGCGCAGGGGGCTTGGAGACCCAGTACTTC. This gives the protein CSVDGRAGGLETQYF.